This T cell receptor (beta chain) emerged from a study of T cell repertoires in cytomegalovirus infection. This clonotype occurred many times. TCRdb reanalysed the reads using MiXCR and keeps one entry per CDR3 protein. The sample lists around 190,000 distinct CDR3 sequences, 13% to 15% occurring once. The CDR3 runs to 15 residues. The ends lost 6 bases at V and 8 bases at J; junction bases unmatched: 13. Sequencing input: PBMCs. The sequence derives from a human donor in good health (CMV status not recorded). Some clones in this sample may be carry-over from other donors' samples. This chain connects TRBV12-3 or TRBV12-4 to TRBJ2-1; 7 positions match TRBD1. In DNA form, the CDR3 reads TGTGCCAGCAGCCCTTGGGGATACAGGGGAGATGAGCAGTTCTTC. Protein sequence: CASSPWGYRGDEQFF.